This TCR beta chain was sequenced in a study of cytomegalovirus exposure and HLA in healthy donors. Study results and caveats: Among the CMV-associated chains, a few were confirmed in vitro as specific for CMV antigens. According to the study, around 180 TCR beta chains were cytomegalovirus-associated.

With respect to this clone: Its antigen is as yet unknown.

Sequencing was performed with immunoSEQ multiplex PCR; in TCRdb, only in-frame clones are kept and a portion is missing. The data show more than 250,000 clones, less than 95% seen once. The CDR3 runs 15 residues. Per the germline V gene, CDR1 is SGHNT and CDR2 is YENEEA. V was clipped by 2 bases and J by 4 bases, with 12 bases between them. The sequencing sample was made of PBMCs. The chain employs TRBV11-3 and TRBJ2-1, with a tentative D call TRBD2 (5 bases). The sequence was obtained from a woman aged 25-40 years in good health and CMV-seronegative. The CDR3 DNA is TGTGCCAGCAGCTTAAGCGAGCGGACGTACAATGAGCAGTTCTTC. Amino acid sequence: CASSLSERTYNEQFF.